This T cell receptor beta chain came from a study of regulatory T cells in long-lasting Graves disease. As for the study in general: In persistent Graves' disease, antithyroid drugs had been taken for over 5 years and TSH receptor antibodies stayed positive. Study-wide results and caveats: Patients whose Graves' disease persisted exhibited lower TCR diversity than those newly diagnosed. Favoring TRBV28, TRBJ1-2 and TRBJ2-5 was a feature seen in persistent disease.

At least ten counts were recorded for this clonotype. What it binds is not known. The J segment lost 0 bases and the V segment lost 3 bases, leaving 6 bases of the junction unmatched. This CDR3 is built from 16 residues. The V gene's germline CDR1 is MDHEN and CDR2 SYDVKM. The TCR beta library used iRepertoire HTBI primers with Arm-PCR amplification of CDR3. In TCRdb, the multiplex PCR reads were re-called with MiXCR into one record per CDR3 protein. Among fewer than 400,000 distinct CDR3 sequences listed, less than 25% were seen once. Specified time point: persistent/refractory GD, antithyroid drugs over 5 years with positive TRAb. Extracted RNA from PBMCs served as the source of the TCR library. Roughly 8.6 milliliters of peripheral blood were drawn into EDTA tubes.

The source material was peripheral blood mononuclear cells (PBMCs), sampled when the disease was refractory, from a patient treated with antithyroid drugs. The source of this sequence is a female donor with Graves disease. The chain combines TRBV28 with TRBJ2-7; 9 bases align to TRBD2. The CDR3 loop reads CASSFSGTSPSYEQYF. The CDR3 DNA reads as TGTGCCAGCAGTTTTTCGGGGACTAGCCCCTCCTACGAGCAGTACTTC.